The entry below describes one T cell receptor beta chain. The CDR3 extends over 15 amino acids. Germline lookup yields CDR1 MNHNS and CDR2 SASEGT. Trimming stripped 2 bases from V and 0 bases from J, with 9 bases between. Clones were read by immunoSEQ multiplex PCR, and TCRdb kept only the in-frame ones, dropping some. The sample yields approximately 89,000 clones, roughly 86% seen once. This sample was taken from a study of control samples from healthy donors and cancer patients. This sequence was found in a man aged 25 to 45 in good health. The material sequenced was blood. The V call is TRBV6-1, the J call TRBJ2-3; D unresolved. In nucleotides, the CDR3 is TGTGCCAGCAGTGAACGACACCATAGCACAGATACGCAGTATTTT. This gives the protein CASSERHHSTDTQYF.